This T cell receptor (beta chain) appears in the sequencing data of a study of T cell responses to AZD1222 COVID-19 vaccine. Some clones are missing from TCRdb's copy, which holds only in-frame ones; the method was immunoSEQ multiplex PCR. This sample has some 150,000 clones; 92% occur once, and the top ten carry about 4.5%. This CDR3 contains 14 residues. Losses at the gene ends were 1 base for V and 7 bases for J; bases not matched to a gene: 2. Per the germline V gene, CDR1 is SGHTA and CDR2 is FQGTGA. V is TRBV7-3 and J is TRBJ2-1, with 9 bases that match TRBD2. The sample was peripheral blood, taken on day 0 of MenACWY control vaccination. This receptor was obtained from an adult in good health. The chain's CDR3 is CASSLSGRANEQFF. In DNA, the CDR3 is TGTGCCAGCAGCTTAAGCGGGAGGGCAAATGAGCAGTTCTTC.